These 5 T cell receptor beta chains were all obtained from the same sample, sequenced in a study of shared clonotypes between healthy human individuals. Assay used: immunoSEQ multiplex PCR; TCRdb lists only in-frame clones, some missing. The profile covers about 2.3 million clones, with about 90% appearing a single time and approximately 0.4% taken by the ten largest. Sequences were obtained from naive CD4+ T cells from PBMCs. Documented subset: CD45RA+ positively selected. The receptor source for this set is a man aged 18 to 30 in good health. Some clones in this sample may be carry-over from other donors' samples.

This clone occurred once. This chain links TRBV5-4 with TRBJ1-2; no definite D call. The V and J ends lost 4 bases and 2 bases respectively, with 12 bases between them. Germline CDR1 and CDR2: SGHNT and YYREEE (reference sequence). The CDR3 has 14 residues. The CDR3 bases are TGTGCCAGCAGCGTAACCCAGGCAAACTATGGCTACACCTTC. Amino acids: CASSVTQANYGYTF.

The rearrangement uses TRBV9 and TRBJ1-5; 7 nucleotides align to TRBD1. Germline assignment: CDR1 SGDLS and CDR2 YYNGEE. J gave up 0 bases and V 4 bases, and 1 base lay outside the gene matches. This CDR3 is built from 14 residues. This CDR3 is CASSWDSSNQPQHF. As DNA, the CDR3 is TGTGCCAGCAGCTGGGACAGTAGCAATCAGCCCCAGCATTTT.

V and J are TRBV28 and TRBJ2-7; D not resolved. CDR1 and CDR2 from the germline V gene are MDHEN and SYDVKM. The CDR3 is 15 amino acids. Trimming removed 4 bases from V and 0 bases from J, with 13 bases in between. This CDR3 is CASSSVSTHSYEQYF. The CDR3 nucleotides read TGTGCCAGCAGTTCTGTATCCACCCACTCCTACGAGCAGTACTTC.

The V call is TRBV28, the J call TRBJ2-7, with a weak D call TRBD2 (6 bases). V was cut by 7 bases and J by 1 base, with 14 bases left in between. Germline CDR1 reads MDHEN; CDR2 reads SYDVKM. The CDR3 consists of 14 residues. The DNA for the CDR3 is TGTGCCAGCACGGCCACCGGGAGTTCCTACGAGCAGTACTTC. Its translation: CASTATGSSYEQYF.

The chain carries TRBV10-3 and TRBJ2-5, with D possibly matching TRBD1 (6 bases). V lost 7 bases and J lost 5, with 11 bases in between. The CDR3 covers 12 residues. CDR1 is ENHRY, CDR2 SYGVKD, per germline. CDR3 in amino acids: CAIKQGGETQYF. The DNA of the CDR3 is TGTGCCATCAAACAGGGTGGCGAGACCCAGTACTTC.